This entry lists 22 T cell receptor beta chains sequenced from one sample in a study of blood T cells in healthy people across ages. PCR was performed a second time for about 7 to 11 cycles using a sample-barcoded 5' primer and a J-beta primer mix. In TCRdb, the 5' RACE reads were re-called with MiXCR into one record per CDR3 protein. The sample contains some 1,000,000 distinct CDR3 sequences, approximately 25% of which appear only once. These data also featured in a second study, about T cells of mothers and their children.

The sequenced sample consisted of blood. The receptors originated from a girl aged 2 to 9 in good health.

Here the CDR3 reads CASSGRERTGELFF. CDR3 in DNA: TGTGCCAGCAGTGGGCGGGAGCGCACCGGGGAGCTGTTTTTT. This rearrangement joins TRBV7-2 to TRBJ2-2, with 7 positions matching TRBD2. Per the germline V gene, CDR1 is SGHTA and CDR2 is FQGNSA. CDR3 length: 14 amino acids. V lost 6 bases to trimming and J lost 4 bases; unmatched junction nucleotides: 5.

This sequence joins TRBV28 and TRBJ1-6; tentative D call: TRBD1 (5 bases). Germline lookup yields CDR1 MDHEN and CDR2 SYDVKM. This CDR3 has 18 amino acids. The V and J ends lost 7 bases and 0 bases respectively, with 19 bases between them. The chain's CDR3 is CASTLLQDSSSYNSPLHF. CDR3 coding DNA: TGTGCCAGCACCTTACTACAGGACTCGAGCTCCTATAATTCACCCCTCCACTTT.

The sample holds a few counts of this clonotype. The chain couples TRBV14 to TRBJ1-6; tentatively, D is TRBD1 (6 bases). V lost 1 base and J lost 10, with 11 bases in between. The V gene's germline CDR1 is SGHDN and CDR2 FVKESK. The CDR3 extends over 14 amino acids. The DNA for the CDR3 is TGTGCCAGCAGCCAAGGGGGGCTAGGGTCACCCCTCCACTTT. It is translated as CASSQGGLGSPLHF.

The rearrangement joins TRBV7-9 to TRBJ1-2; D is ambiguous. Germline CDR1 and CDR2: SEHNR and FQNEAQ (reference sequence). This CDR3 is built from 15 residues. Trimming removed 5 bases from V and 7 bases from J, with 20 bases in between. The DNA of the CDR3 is TGTGCCAGCAGCCCAAGGTCCTTGGAGGGCCTTGGCTACACCTTC. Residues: CASSPRSLEGLGYTF.

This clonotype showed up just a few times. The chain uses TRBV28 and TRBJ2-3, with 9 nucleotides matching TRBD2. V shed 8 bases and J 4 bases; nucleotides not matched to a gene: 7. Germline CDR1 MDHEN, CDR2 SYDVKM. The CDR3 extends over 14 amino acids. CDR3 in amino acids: CASSPAGGADTQYF. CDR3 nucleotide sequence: TGTGCCAGCTCCCCTGCGGGGGGGGCAGATACGCAGTATTTT.

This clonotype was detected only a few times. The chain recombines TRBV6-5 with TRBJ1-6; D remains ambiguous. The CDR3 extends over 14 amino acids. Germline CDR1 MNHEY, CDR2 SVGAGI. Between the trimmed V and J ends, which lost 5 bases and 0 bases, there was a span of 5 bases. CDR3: CASSPGSYNSPLHF. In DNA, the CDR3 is TGTGCCAGCAGTCCTGGCTCCTATAATTCACCCCTCCACTTT.

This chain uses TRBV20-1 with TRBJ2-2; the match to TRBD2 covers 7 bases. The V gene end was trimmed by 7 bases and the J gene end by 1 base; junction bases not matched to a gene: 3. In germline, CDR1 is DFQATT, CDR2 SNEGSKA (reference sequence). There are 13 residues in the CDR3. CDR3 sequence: CSVERGNTGELFF. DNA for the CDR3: TGCAGTGTAGAGCGGGGGAACACCGGGGAGCTGTTTTTT.

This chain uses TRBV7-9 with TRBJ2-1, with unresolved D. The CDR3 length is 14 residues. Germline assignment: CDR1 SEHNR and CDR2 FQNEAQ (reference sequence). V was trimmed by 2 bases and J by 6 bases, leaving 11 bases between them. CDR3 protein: CASSLISRINEQFF. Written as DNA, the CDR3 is TGTGCCAGCAGCTTAATAAGTAGAATCAATGAGCAGTTCTTC.

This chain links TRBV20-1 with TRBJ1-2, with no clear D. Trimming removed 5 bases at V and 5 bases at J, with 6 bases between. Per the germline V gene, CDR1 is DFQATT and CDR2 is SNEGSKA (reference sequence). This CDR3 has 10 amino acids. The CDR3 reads CSAVGYGYTF. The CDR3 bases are TGCAGTGCTGTAGGGTATGGCTACACCTTC.

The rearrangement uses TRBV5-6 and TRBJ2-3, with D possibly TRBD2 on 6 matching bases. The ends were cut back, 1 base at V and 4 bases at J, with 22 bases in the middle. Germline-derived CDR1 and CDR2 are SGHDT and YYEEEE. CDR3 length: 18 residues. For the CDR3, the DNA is TGTGCCAGCAGCTTGTTTGGGGTCGGAGGGCCAATTTCAGATACGCAGTATTTT. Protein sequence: CASSLFGVGGPISDTQYF.

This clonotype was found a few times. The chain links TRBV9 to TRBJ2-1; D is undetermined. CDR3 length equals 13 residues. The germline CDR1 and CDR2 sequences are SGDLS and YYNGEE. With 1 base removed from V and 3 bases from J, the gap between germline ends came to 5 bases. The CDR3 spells CASSVYFYNEQFF. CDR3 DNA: TGTGCCAGCAGCGTATACTTCTACAATGAGCAGTTCTTC.

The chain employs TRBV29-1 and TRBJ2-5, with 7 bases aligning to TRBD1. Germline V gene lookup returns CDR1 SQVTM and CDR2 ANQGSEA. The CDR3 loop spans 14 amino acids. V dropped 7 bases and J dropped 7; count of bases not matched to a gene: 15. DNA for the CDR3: TGCAGCGGAATACCGACAGGGTGGACGGGGACCCAGTACTTC. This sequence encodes CSGIPTGWTGTQYF.

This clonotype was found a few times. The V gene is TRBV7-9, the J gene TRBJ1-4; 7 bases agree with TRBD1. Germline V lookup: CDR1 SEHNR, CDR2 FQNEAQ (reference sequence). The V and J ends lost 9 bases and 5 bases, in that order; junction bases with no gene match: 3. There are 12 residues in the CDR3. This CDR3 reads CASSTGNEKLFF. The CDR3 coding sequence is TGTGCCAGTTCGACAGGGAATGAAAAACTGTTTTTT. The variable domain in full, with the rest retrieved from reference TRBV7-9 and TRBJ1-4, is DTGVSQNPRHKITKRGQNVTFRCDPISEHNRLYWYRQTLGQGPEFLTYFQNEAQLEKSRLLSDRFSAERPKGSFSTLEIQRTEQGDSAMYLCASSTGNEKLFFGSGTQLSVL.

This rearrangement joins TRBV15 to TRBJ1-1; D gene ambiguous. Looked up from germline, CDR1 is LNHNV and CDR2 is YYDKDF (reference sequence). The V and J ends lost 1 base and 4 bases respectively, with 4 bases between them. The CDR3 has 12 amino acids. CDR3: CATSRVGTEAFF. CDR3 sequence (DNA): TGTGCCACCAGCAGAGTAGGCACTGAAGCTTTCTTT.

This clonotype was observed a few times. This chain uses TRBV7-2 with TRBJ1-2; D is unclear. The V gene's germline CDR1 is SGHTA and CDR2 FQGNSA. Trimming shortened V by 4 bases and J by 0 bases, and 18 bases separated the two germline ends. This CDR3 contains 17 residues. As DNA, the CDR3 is TGTGCCAGCAGCTATGGACGAGACTTCAAAGCTAACTATGGCTACACCTTC. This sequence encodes CASSYGRDFKANYGYTF.

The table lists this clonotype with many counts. CDR3: CASSLNSLETQYF. Here the CDR3 DNA reads TGTGCCAGCAGCTTGAATTCATTAGAGACCCAGTACTTC. This chain uses TRBV7-3 with TRBJ2-5; D not resolved. CDR1 and CDR2 from the germline V gene are SGHTA and FQGTGA. The CDR3 spans 13 residues. Between the trimmed V and J ends, which lost 3 bases and 4 bases, there was a span of 9 bases.

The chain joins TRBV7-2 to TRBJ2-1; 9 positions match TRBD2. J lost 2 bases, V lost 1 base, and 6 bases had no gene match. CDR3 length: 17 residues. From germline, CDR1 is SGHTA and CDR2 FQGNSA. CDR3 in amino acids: CASSLGGVAGAYNEQFF. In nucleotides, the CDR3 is TGTGCCAGCAGCTTAGGGGGGGTAGCGGGGGCCTACAATGAGCAGTTCTTC.

This CDR3 reads CASSVASGGAQDTQYF. The CDR3 nucleotides read TGTGCCAGCAGCGTAGCTAGCGGGGGGGCCCAGGATACGCAGTATTTT. The chain couples TRBV9 to TRBJ2-3; 12 bases match TRBD2. CDR3 size: 16 residues. Germline CDR1 SGDLS, CDR2 YYNGEE. Unmatched junction bases numbered 5, after V lost 0 bases and J lost 6 bases.

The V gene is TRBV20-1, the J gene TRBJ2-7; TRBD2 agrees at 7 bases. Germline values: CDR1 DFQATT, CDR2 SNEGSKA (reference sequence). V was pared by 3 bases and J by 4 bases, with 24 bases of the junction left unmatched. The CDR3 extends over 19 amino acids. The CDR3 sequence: CSARFTPPAGGRAAYEQYF. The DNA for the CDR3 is TGCAGTGCTAGGTTCACTCCTCCCGCAGGAGGGAGGGCCGCGTACGAGCAGTACTTC.

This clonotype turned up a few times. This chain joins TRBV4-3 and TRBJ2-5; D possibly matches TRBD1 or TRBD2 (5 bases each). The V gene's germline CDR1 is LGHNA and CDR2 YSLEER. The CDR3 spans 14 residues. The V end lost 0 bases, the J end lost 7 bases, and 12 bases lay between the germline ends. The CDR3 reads CASSQDGGKGTQYF. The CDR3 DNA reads TGCGCCAGCAGCCAAGATGGGGGAAAGGGGACCCAGTACTTC.

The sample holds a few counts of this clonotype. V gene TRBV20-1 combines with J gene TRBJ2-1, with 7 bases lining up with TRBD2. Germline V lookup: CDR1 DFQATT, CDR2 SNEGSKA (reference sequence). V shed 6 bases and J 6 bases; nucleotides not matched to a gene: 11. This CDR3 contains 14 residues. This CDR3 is CSALSRDYRNEQFF. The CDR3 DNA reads TGCAGTGCCTTATCCCGGGACTACCGCAATGAGCAGTTCTTC.

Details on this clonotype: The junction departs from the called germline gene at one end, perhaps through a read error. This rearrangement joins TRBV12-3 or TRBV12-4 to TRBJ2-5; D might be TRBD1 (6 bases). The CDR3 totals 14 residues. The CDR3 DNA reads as TGTGCCAGCAGTTTAACAGGGTTTGGAGAGACCCTGTACTTC. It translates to CASSLTGFGETLYF.